One sample yielded the 6 T cell receptor beta chains listed below, sequenced in a study of T cell changes during pregnancy in multiple sclerosis. The repertoire was sequenced with immunoSEQ multiplex PCR; TCRdb's copy has only in-frame clones and lacks some. The sample has around 84,000 clones, 94% seen once. Sequencing was performed on peripheral blood, taken in the second trimester of pregnancy. The receptors here all came from a female donor in good health, enrolled as a control in a pregnancy study.

The V gene is TRBV30, the J gene TRBJ2-3, with D perhaps matching TRBD1 (6 bases). V dropped 1 base and J dropped 1 base, with 12 bases sitting between them. Germline CDR1 is GTSNPN and CDR2 is SVGIG (reference sequence). CDR3 length: 15 residues. The CDR3 bases are TGTGCCTGGAGTGGGGGGCAGAGCGGCACAGATACGCAGTATTTT. As protein: CAWSGGQSGTDTQYF.

The chain carries TRBV19 and TRBJ2-1; TRBD2 is a possible D gene (6 bases). The CDR3 extends over 17 amino acids. V was clipped by 4 bases and J by 0 bases, with 16 bases between them. The germline CDR1 and CDR2 sequences are LNHDA and SQIVND (reference sequence). The CDR3 protein is CASSTPPGSGSYNEQFF. In DNA form, the CDR3 reads TGTGCCAGTAGTACGCCACCGGGTAGCGGCTCCTACAATGAGCAGTTCTTC.

CDR3 region: CASSWGLATDTQYF. The CDR3 DNA reads TGTGCCAGCAGCTGGGGACTCGCCACAGATACGCAGTATTTT. The chain has TRBV5-4 and TRBJ2-3, with D possibly matching TRBD2 (6 bases). Germline values: CDR1 SGHNT, CDR2 YYREEE (reference sequence). The V end lost 3 bases, the J end lost 2 bases, and 10 bases lay between the germline ends. The CDR3 contains 14 residues.

The chain employs TRBV19 and TRBJ2-3, with TRBD1 matching 11 bases. Germline loops: CDR1 LNHDA, CDR2 SQIVND (reference sequence). This CDR3 has 16 amino acids. V lost 4 bases to trimming and J lost 4 bases; unmatched junction nucleotides: 7. CDR3 sequence (DNA): TGTGCCAGTAGTACAATTCCGGGACAGGGGGCAGATACGCAGTATTTT. Its protein is CASSTIPGQGADTQYF. The full variable domain, in which reference TRBV19 and TRBJ2-3 provide the parts outside the CDR3, is DGGITQSPKYLFRKEGQNVTLSCEQNLNHDAMYWYRQDPGQGLRLIYYSQIVNDFQKGDIAEGYSVSREKKESFPLTVTSAQKNPTAFYLCASSTIPGQGADTQYFGPGTRLTVL.

This clone was seen once. The chain uses TRBV4-1 and TRBJ2-3; D may be TRBD1 (5 bases). V was clipped by 1 base and J by 0 bases, with 11 bases between them. The length of the CDR3 is 16 residues. Per the germline V gene, CDR1 is MGHRA and CDR2 is YSYEKL. The CDR3 DNA follows: TGCGCCAGCAGCCAAGTTAGACAGATGAGCACAGATACGCAGTATTTT. Translation: CASSQVRQMSTDTQYF.

The gene calls are TRBV5-1 and TRBJ2-7, with TRBD1 matching over 10 bases. J gave up 2 bases and V 3 bases, and 5 bases lay outside the gene matches. Germline assignment: CDR1 SGHRS and CDR2 YFSETQ. The CDR3 runs 15 residues. CDR3: CASSSSGTGAYEQYF. The DNA for the CDR3 is TGCGCCAGCAGCTCCTCCGGGACAGGGGCCTACGAGCAGTACTTC.